The clone carrying this TCR beta chain was recorded many times. What it binds is not known. The CDR3 has 15 amino acids. The ends lost 2 bases at V and 8 bases at J; junction bases unmatched: 7. In germline, CDR1 is SGHRS, CDR2 YFSETQ. The study profiled TCR beta VDJ and CDR3 using genomic DNA as template. A single record per CDR3 protein comes from TCRdb applying MiXCR to the reads. The sample has 200,000 to 250,000 distinct CDR3 sequences, around 50% seen once. The data belong to a study of CD8+CD57+ T cells in acquired aplastic anemia. Study-level background: 3.2 ug was the average amount of DNA from sorted CD4+ and CD8+ cells. Findings and caveats of the study: In CD8+ cells, Simpson's diversity showed no significant difference between patients and controls. Comparison of patients with controls identified some 29 shared CD8+ CDR3 sequences.

Sequencing involved patients with CD8+CD57+ cell expansion previously shown by flow cytometry. The study sampled blood from patients who had received no therapy. Sequencing was done on a sample of sorted CD4+, CD8+, or CD8+CD57+ T cells (not recorded which) from PBMCs. The sequence was collected from a human donor with aplastic anemia. The rearrangement joins TRBV5-1 to TRBJ1-6; TRBD1 agrees at 7 bases. In DNA form, the CDR3 reads TGCGCCAGCAGCTTTTCCCAGGGGGTTGATTCACCCCTCCACTTT. Its translation: CASSFSQGVDSPLHF.